The 19 T cell receptor beta chains presented below share a single source sample, sequenced in a study of blood T cells in healthy people across ages. The second PCR ran roughly 6 to 11 cycles with a sample-barcoded 5' primer and J-beta primers. MiXCR, applied by TCRdb to the 5' RACE reads, yields one record per CDR3 protein. This sample has approximately 290,000 distinct CDR3 sequences, with roughly 29% found just once. The sequenced material came from blood. The receptors stem from a woman in her seventies in good health.

The chain recombines TRBV5-4 with TRBJ2-3; D not resolved. This CDR3 spans 14 amino acids. The V gene lost 2 bases and the J gene lost 2 bases, with 9 bases spanning the gap. Per germline, CDR1 SGHNT and CDR2 YYREEE (reference sequence). Here the CDR3 DNA reads TGTGCCAGCAGCTTTGGGCAGGTCACAGATACGCAGTATTTT. It is translated as CASSFGQVTDTQYF.

The chain combines TRBV28 with TRBJ2-3; the match to TRBD2 covers 9 bases. The CDR3 is 13 residues long. Trimming took 11 bases from V and 2 from J; bases not matched to a gene: 5. CDR1 MDHEN and CDR2 SYDVKM come from the germline V gene. The CDR3 loop is CACSGGHTDTQYF. CDR3 in DNA: TGTGCCTGTAGCGGGGGACACACAGATACGCAGTATTTT.

J is TRBJ2-7 and V is TRBV20-1; tentatively, D is TRBD1 (5 bases). CDR1 and CDR2 (germline): DFQATT, SNEGSKA (reference sequence). The CDR3 is 13 residues long. V lost 6 bases and J 7 bases, leaving 19 bases between the germline ends. CDR3 protein: CSAKPSGRTEQYF. The DNA for the CDR3 is TGCAGTGCGAAACCCTCTGGCAGGACAGAGCAGTACTTC.

This chain uses TRBV28 with TRBJ1-2; unclear D gene. Trimming stripped 5 bases from V and 1 base from J, with 8 bases between. The CDR3 is made up of 13 amino acids. Germline CDR1 is MDHEN and CDR2 is SYDVKM. The CDR3 region is CASSDEVNYGYTF. In nucleotides, the CDR3 is TGTGCCAGCAGTGACGAGGTTAACTATGGCTACACCTTC.

This clonotype was detected only a few times. V gene TRBV5-6 combines with J gene TRBJ2-1, with D maybe TRBD1 (6 bases). The CDR3 runs 15 residues. The V gene's germline CDR1 is SGHDT and CDR2 YYEEEE. Trimming took off 4 bases at V and 8 bases at J, with 19 bases between the two ends. CDR3 DNA: TGTGCCAGCAGCCCGGTAGGGACAAATCGCGATGAGCAGTTCTTC. This sequence encodes CASSPVGTNRDEQFF.

In its sample, this clonotype was seen a few times. The chain joins TRBV4-1 to TRBJ2-7, with a tentative D call TRBD2 (6 bases). V lost 4 bases to trimming and J lost 5 bases, with 21 bases between them. Germline V CDR1 and CDR2: MGHRA, YSYEKL. The CDR3 covers 16 residues. CDR3 protein: CASSRPGWEELHEQYF. DNA for the CDR3: TGCGCCAGCAGCCGCCCTGGGTGGGAGGAGCTCCACGAGCAGTACTTC.

J is TRBJ2-7 and V is TRBV2; 8 bases line up with TRBD2. The germline V gene has CDR1 SNHLY and CDR2 FYNNEI. This CDR3 comprises 14 residues. Germline trimming cut 9 bases from V and 0 bases from J; bases unmatched to any gene: 7. CDR3 residues: CARQKRESSYEQYF. CDR3 DNA sequence: TGTGCCAGACAGAAGCGGGAGAGCTCCTACGAGCAGTACTTC.

The chain carries TRBV20-1 and TRBJ1-5, with D tentatively TRBD1 (6 bases). The CDR3 is 12 amino acids. The V gene lost 5 bases and the J gene lost 5 bases, with 10 bases spanning the gap. Germline V gene lookup returns CDR1 DFQATT and CDR2 SNEGSKA (reference sequence). The CDR3 spells CSARDKDQPQHF. The CDR3 nucleotides are TGCAGTGCTCGGGACAAGGATCAGCCCCAGCATTTT.

A few counts support this clonotype. The J gene is TRBJ2-7, the V gene TRBV29-1, with D unresolved. The CDR3 contains 14 residues. Germline V gives CDR1 SQVTM, CDR2 ANQGSEA. Trimming removed 4 bases from V and 2 bases from J, with 15 bases in between. DNA for the CDR3: TGCAGCGTTGCCGGGCAGGACCTTGCCTACGAGCAGTACTTC. It translates to CSVAGQDLAYEQYF.

The chain has TRBV3-1 and TRBJ2-1; no reliable D call. Trimming stripped 0 bases from V and 10 bases from J, with 7 bases between. The CDR3 sequence is 12 residues long. CDR1 is LGHDT, CDR2 YNNKEL, per germline (reference sequence). The DNA for the CDR3 is TGTGCCAGCAGCCAAGATGACGGGGAGCAGTTCTTC. Translating gives CASSQDDGEQFF.

This chain joins TRBV20-1 and TRBJ2-1, with 9 bases fitting TRBD2. V gave up 0 bases and J gave up 0 bases; unmatched junction bases: 9. CDR1 is DFQATT, CDR2 SNEGSKA, per germline (reference sequence). The CDR3 sequence is 18 residues long. In nucleotides, the CDR3 is TGCAGTGCTAGAGATACCCTAGCGGGAAGGAGCTCCTACAATGAGCAGTTCTTC. This encodes CSARDTLAGRSSYNEQFF.

The V call is TRBV7-2, the J call TRBJ2-1, with D unclear. From germline, CDR1 is SGHTA and CDR2 FQGNSA. Trimming cost V 1 base and J 6 bases, with 7 bases left between them. This CDR3 comprises 13 residues. As DNA, the CDR3 is TGTGCCAGCAGCTTAGTAGGGTTCAATGAGCAGTTCTTC. Protein product: CASSLVGFNEQFF.

The chain has TRBV12-3 or TRBV12-4 and TRBJ1-5, with 9 nucleotides matching TRBD1. The V segment lost 5 bases and the J segment 5 bases; nucleotides outside the gene matches: 4. This CDR3 region has 14 residues. The CDR3 sequence: CASSPTGGHQPQHF. The CDR3 bases are TGTGCCAGCAGTCCGACAGGGGGACATCAGCCCCAGCATTTT.

The gene calls are TRBV20-1 and TRBJ1-2; weak D call: TRBD1 (5 bases). Per the germline V gene, CDR1 is DFQATT and CDR2 is SNEGSKA (reference sequence). Trimming stripped 3 bases from V and 4 bases from J, with 9 bases between. This CDR3 is built from 12 residues. The CDR3 region has the DNA TGCAGTGCTAGTCCCGGGACCTATGGCTACACCTTC. Its protein is CSASPGTYGYTF.

The chain recombines TRBV9 with TRBJ2-3; 10 nucleotides align to TRBD1. V was pared by 0 bases and J by 5 bases, with 6 bases of the junction left unmatched. CDR1 is SGDLS, CDR2 YYNGEE, per germline. This CDR3 comprises 16 residues. The CDR3 sequence is CASSVAGTGDRDTQYF. CDR3 DNA sequence: TGTGCCAGCAGCGTAGCCGGGACAGGGGATCGAGATACGCAGTATTTT.

This clonotype was observed many times. The junction departs from germline at one end; a sequencing error may be responsible. V usage is TRBV19 and J usage is TRBJ2-3; 9 bases match TRBD2. The CDR3 runs 14 residues. Germline V CDR1 and CDR2: LNHDA, SQIVND (reference sequence). The CDR3 nucleotides are TGTGCCAGTAGTCCCGGGACTAGCACAGATACGCAGTACTTT. Its translation is CASSPGTSTDTQYF.

This clonotype was counted only a few times. At one of its ends the junction is not consistent with the germline gene, which may arise from a read error. This chain connects TRBV5-1 to TRBJ1-1, with unresolved D. Germline V gene data show CDR1 as SGHRS and CDR2 as YFSETQ. CDR3 length: 12 residues. CDR3 residues: CVSSLGEGRDFF. The CDR3 region has the DNA TGCGTCAGCAGCTTGGGCGAAGGTCGTGATTTCTTT.

This clonotype was seen only a few times. A much larger clone sits a single nucleotide away, making a read error possible. The rearrangement joins TRBV11-2 to TRBJ1-3; no reliable D call. V lost 4 bases to trimming and J lost 11 bases, with 21 bases between them. Germline lookup yields CDR1 SGHAT and CDR2 FQNNGV. The CDR3 consists of 15 residues. The CDR3, as DNA: TGTGCCAGCAGCTCCGACGGGGTCGGTCGGAACGCCATATATTTT. Translated, it gives CASSSDGVGRNAIYF.

To note about this clonotype: At one end the junction does not follow the germline gene, possibly because of a read error. The chain has TRBV7-9 and TRBJ1-1, with 10 bases identical to TRBD1. The CDR3 runs 15 residues. Germline assignment: CDR1 SEHNR and CDR2 FQNEAQ (reference sequence). CDR3 sequence: CASSVAGTGDTEAFF. Here the CDR3 DNA reads TGTGCCAGCAGCGTAGCCGGGACAGGGGACACTGAAGCTTTCTTT.